Below, one T cell receptor (beta chain) is given with its context. Its antigen remains unidentified. Clones were read by immunoSEQ multiplex PCR, and TCRdb kept only the in-frame ones, dropping some. The sample consists of 100,000 to 150,000 clones, 95% to 96% of them appearing once. Trimming took off 5 bases at V and 4 bases at J, with 9 bases between the two ends. The CDR3 is made up of 12 amino acids. CDR1 GTSNPN and CDR2 SVGIG come from the germline V gene (reference sequence). This specimen comes from a study of cytomegalovirus exposure and HLA in healthy donors. Background on the study: Both the approximately 130 validation repertoires and the approximately 700 first-cohort repertoires used the same platform, as reported by a later analysis.

The study, taken as a whole, reports: Specificity of a few CMV-associated chains for CMV antigens was verified in vitro. Associated with cytomegalovirus, according to the listing, were 150 to 200 TCR beta chains.

The chain couples TRBV30 to TRBJ1-5; D remains unclear. This clonotype was obtained from a man aged 18 to 30 in good health and CMV-seronegative. The source material was PBMCs. For the CDR3, the DNA is TGTGCCTGGGGTGAAACTAATCAGCCCCAGCATTTT. Translation gives CAWGETNQPQHF.